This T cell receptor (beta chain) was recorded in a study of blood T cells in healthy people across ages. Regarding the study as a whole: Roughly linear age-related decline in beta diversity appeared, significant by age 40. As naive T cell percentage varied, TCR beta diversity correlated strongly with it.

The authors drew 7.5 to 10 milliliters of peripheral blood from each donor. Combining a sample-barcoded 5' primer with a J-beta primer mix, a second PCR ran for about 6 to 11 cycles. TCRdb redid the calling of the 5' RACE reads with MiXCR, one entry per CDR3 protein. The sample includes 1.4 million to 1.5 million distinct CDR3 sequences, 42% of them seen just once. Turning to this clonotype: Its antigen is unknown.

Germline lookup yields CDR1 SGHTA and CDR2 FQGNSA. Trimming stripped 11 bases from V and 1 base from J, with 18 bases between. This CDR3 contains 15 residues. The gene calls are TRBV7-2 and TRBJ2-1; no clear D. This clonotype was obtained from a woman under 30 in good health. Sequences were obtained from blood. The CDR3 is CAGMYRSGSYNEQFF. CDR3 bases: TGTGCCGGCATGTACCGGAGTGGGTCCTACAATGAGCAGTTCTTC.